This entry describes one T cell receptor beta chain. Its antigen is unidentified. The CDR3 sequence is 15 residues long. Germline V gives CDR1 SGHTA, CDR2 FQGTGA. From the 5' RACE reads, TCRdb lists one entry per CDR3 protein and no DNA. The listing contains about 190,000 distinct CDR3 sequences. The data derive from a study of T cells expressing NK-cell markers. Study context: One of eight sequenced donors was HCMV-seronegative; the other seven were seropositive. Regarding the study as a whole: A range of roughly 1.0-8% of CD8+ T cells consisted of dominant NKG2C+ clonotypes in more than five donors. Certain NKG2C+ T cell clones were expanded, and their HCMV specificity remained unclear.

This receptor was identified in a man aged 18-70 years in good health. This chain links TRBV7-3 with TRBJ2-1; no DNA is available, so the TRBD2 call from TCRdb remains unchecked. The sequenced sample consisted of blood T cells: a sorted CD56 or NKG2C T cell subset, CD4+ or CD8+ T cells, or bulk PBMC T cells (not recorded which). CDR3 protein: CASSTTGAVYNEQFF. The full variable domain, completed using reference TRBV7-3 and TRBJ2-1, is GAGVSQTPSNKVTEKGKYVELRCDPISGHTALYWYRQSLGQGPEFLIYFQGTGAADDSGLPNDRFFAVRPEGSVSTLKIQRTERGDSAVYLCASSTTGAVYNEQFFGPGTRLTVL.